This is a list of T cell receptor beta chains from one sample in a study of T cell responses to AZD1222 COVID-19 vaccine. Data came from immunoSEQ multiplex PCR; TCRdb stores just in-frame clones and leaves some out. This sample has about 120,000 clones, with about 92% found just once. Specimen: peripheral blood, collected 28 days after the second AZD1222 dose. All receptors come from an adult who received the AZD1222 COVID-19 vaccine. Each CDR3 is given with its conserved first and last residue. D genes are given only for firm matches. The size of a clone is reported for some rows only, either as once, few or many, or as a class for expanded clones.

J,D,V,size,CDR3,DNA
TRBJ1-2,NA,TRBV7-9,NA,CASSLGVGSTF,TGTGCCAGCAGCTTAGGGGTTGGCAGCACCTTC
TRBJ1-1,NA,TRBV7-9,NA,CASSLYRDTEAFF,TGTGCCAGCAGCTTATACAGGGACACTGAAGCTTTCTTT
TRBJ2-5,NA,TRBV12-3/TRBV12-4,NA,CASSLALATQYF,TGTGCCAGCAGTTTAGCCTTAGCTACCCAGTACTTC
TRBJ2-5,NA,TRBV5-5,NA,CASSSPQGGVRETQYF,TGTGCCAGCAGCTCCCCACAGGGGGGGGTCAGAGAGACCCAGTACTTC
TRBJ1-5,TRBD1,TRBV6-1,NA,CASSAPPGTVGLIGQPQHF,TGTGCCAGCAGTGCACCCCCTGGGACAGTGGGGTTAATCGGGCAGCCCCAGCATTTT
TRBJ2-1,TRBD2,TRBV9,NA,CASSPSGREQFF,TGTGCCAGCAGCCCTAGCGGGAGGGAGCAGTTCTTC
TRBJ1-5,NA,TRBV7-2,NA,CASSSLGSNQPQHF,TGTGCCAGCAGCTCCCTGGGTAGCAATCAGCCCCAGCATTTT
TRBJ1-2,NA,TRBV19,NA,CASRMDNYGYTF,TGTGCCAGTCGTATGGACAACTATGGCTACACCTTC
TRBJ2-7,NA,TRBV11-3,NA,CASSSDGAGEQYF,TGTGCCAGCAGCTCAGACGGGGCGGGGGAGCAGTACTTC
TRBJ1-6,NA,TRBV6-5,few,CASSHVESPLHF,TGTGCCAGCAGTCATGTGGAATCACCCCTCCACTTT
TRBJ2-3,TRBD2,TRBV5-4,NA,CASSLEAGGRTDTQYF,TGTGCCAGCAGCTTGGAAGCGGGGGGCCGCACAGATACGCAGTATTTT
TRBJ2-7,NA,TRBV5-6,NA,CASSLRQGTYYEQYF,TGTGCCAGCAGCTTGCGGCAGGGGACGTACTACGAGCAGTACTTC
TRBJ1-4,NA,TRBV20-1,NA,CSASSLETGEKLFF,TGCAGTGCTAGTAGCCTTGAGACAGGAGAAAAACTGTTTTTT
TRBJ2-7,TRBD2,TRBV29-1,NA,CSVEDSGVGDEQYF,TGCAGCGTTGAGGATAGCGGGGTGGGAGACGAGCAGTACTTC
TRBJ2-3,TRBD2,TRBV7-3,NA,CASSLGLASTDTQYF,TGTGCCAGCAGCCTGGGACTAGCCAGCACAGATACGCAGTATTTT
TRBJ2-7,TRBD2,TRBV27,NA,CASSPSGGPVSYEQYF,TGTGCCAGCAGTCCGAGCGGGGGCCCTGTGAGTTACGAGCAGTACTTC
TRBJ2-1,NA,TRBV11-2,NA,CASSRQLAADYNEQFF,TGTGCCAGCAGCCGACAATTAGCGGCAGACTACAATGAGCAGTTCTTC
TRBJ2-7,TRBD2,TRBV4-1,NA,CASSQDETSGGARWYEQYF,TGCGCCAGCAGCCAAGACGAGACTAGCGGGGGGGCCCGGTGGTACGAGCAGTACTTC
TRBJ2-1,NA,TRBV20-1,NA,CSASGAGSRVHHEQFF,TGCAGTGCTAGTGGCGCCGGCAGTCGGGTACACCATGAGCAGTTCTTC
TRBJ2-4,NA,TRBV7-2,NA,CASSLVGGNIQYF,TGTGCCAGCAGCTTAGTGGGGGGAAACATTCAGTACTTC
TRBJ1-1,NA,TRBV29-1,NA,CSVESGTAGAFF,TGCAGCGTTGAAAGTGGCACGGCCGGAGCTTTCTTT
TRBJ2-1,NA,TRBV7-2,NA,CASSFISGGSYNEQFF,TGTGCCAGCAGCTTTATATCAGGGGGGTCCTACAATGAGCAGTTCTTC
TRBJ1-6,TRBD1,TRBV19,NA,CASSGTGGNSPLHF,TGTGCCAGTAGTGGGACAGGGGGGAATTCACCCCTCCACTTT
TRBJ2-1,TRBD1,TRBV11-2,NA,CASSSRQGEQFF,TGTGCCAGCAGCTCTCGACAGGGGGAGCAGTTCTTC
TRBJ1-6,NA,TRBV5-6,NA,CASSLTRGWDSPLHF,TGTGCCAGCAGCTTGACTAGGGGCTGGGATTCACCCCTCCACTTT
TRBJ1-1,NA,TRBV7-4,NA,CASSSLGRVSMNTEAFF,TGTGCCAGCAGCTCCCTCGGCAGGGTGAGTATGAACACTGAAGCTTTCTTT
TRBJ2-4,TRBD2,TRBV11-2,NA,CASSLGLAAAKNIQYF,TGTGCCAGCAGCTTAGGCCTAGCGGCCGCCAAAAACATTCAGTACTTC
TRBJ2-1,TRBD2,TRBV2,NA,CASLLGLAAYNEQFF,TGTGCCAGCCTACTTGGACTAGCGGCCTACAATGAGCAGTTCTTC
TRBJ2-1,TRBD2,TRBV19,NA,CASRAGLAGGRETEQFF,TGTGCCAGTAGGGCGGGACTAGCGGGGGGGCGTGAGACTGAGCAGTTCTTC
TRBJ2-1,NA,TRBV12-3/TRBV12-4,NA,CASSFNYNEQFF,TGTGCCAGCAGTTTTAACTACAATGAGCAGTTCTTC
TRBJ1-1,NA,TRBV19,NA,CASSVGIMNTEAFF,TGTGCCAGTAGCGTGGGAATTATGAACACTGAAGCTTTCTTT
TRBJ2-2,NA,TRBV9,NA,CASRTGSSGELFF,TGTGCCAGCAGAACAGGGTCCTCCGGGGAGCTGTTTTTT
TRBJ2-1,TRBD2,TRBV7-2,NA,CASSVGLALSGEQFF,TGTGCCAGCAGCGTGGGACTAGCCTTATCAGGTGAGCAGTTCTTC
TRBJ1-2,TRBD1,TRBV6-1,NA,CASSDRGAMLSGYTF,TGTGCCAGCAGTGACAGGGGGGCTATGTTATCTGGCTACACCTTC
TRBJ2-5,NA,TRBV5-6,NA,CASSPLQAGQETQYF,TGTGCCAGCAGCCCCCTTCAGGCAGGGCAAGAGACCCAGTACTTC